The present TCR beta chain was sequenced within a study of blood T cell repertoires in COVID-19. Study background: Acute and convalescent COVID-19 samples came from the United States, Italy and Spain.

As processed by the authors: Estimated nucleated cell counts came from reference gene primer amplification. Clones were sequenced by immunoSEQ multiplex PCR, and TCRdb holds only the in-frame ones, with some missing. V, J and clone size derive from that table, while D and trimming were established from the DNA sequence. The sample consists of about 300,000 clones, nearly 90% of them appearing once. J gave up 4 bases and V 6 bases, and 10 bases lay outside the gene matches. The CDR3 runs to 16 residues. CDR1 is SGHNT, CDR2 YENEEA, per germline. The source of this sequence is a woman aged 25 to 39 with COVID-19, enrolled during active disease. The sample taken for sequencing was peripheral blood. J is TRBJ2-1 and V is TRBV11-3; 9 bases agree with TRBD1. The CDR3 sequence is CASSSTGTGTYNEQFF. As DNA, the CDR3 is TGTGCCAGCAGTTCCACCGGGACAGGGACGTACAATGAGCAGTTCTTC.